One and the same sample provided the 22 T cell receptor beta chains below, sequenced in a study of regulatory T cells in long-lasting Graves disease. The time point here: persistent/refractory GD, antithyroid drugs over 5 years with positive TRAb. Isolated PBMC RNA provided the starting material for the TCR library. To make TCR beta libraries, researchers used iRepertoire HTBI primers and Arm-PCR of CDR3 regions. TCRdb itself ran the multiplex PCR reads through MiXCR, one entry per CDR3 protein. The sample holds 450,000 or so distinct CDR3 sequences, roughly 22% seen once. The specimen was peripheral blood mononuclear cells (PBMCs), collected when the disease was refractory, from a patient treated with antithyroid drugs. These receptors all stem from a female donor with Graves disease.

The chain links TRBV7-2 to TRBJ1-1, with a tentative D call TRBD1 (6 bases). The CDR3 is made up of 17 amino acids. Trimming stripped 5 bases from V and 3 bases from J, with 22 bases between. CDR1 and CDR2 from the germline V gene are SGHTA and FQGNSA. As DNA, the CDR3 is TGTGCCAGCAGCGCATACTACAGGGTGGCAAAGGACACTGAAGCTTTCTTT. Translating it yields CASSAYYRVAKDTEAFF.

This clonotype was counted between two and nine times. V and J are TRBV6-1 and TRBJ1-1, with no clear D. Germline V gene data show CDR1 as MNHNS and CDR2 as SASEGT. CDR3 length: 13 amino acids. Trimming shortened V by 6 bases and J by 6 bases, and 14 bases separated the two germline ends. CDR3 in amino acids: CASSYGRSAEAFF. The CDR3 region has the DNA TGTGCCAGCAGCTACGGACGGAGCGCTGAAGCTTTCTTT.

This clonotype was counted at least ten times. This chain connects TRBV7-9 to TRBJ1-5; D possibly corresponds to TRBD1 (5 bases). CDR3 length: 15 amino acids. V lost 5 bases and J lost 4, with 15 bases in between. CDR1 is SEHNR, CDR2 FQNEAQ, per germline (reference sequence). The CDR3 nucleotides read TGTGCCAGCAGCGCGGACGGGGGGGTGAATCAGCCCCAGCATTTT. This codes for CASSADGGVNQPQHF.

This clonotype has only a few counts. CDR3 in DNA: TGTGCCAGTAGTATTGGGGGGGGAGCTTTCTTT. Translated: CASSIGGGAFF. The chain employs TRBV19 and TRBJ1-1, with a weak D call TRBD1 (5 bases). CDR3 size: 11 residues. The ends were cut back, 3 bases at V and 10 bases at J, with 9 bases in the middle. Looked up from germline, CDR1 is LNHDA and CDR2 is SQIVND (reference sequence). The full variable domain, in which reference TRBV19 and TRBJ1-1 provide the parts outside the CDR3, is DGGITQSPKYLFRKEGQNVTLSCEQNLNHDAMYWYRQDPGQGLRLIYYSQIVNDFQKGDIAEGYSVSREKKESFPLTVTSAQKNPTAFYLCASSIGGGAFFGQGTRLTVV.

The V gene is TRBV7-8, the J gene TRBJ1-5; 12 nucleotides agree with TRBD1. Losses at the gene ends were 5 bases for V and 0 bases for J; bases not matched to a gene: 5. This CDR3 has 17 residues. CDR1 is SGHVS and CDR2 is FQNEAQ in the germline V gene. For the CDR3, the DNA is TGTGCCAGCAGCCGGGGACAGGGGGCGTATAGCAATCAGCCCCAGCATTTT. Residues: CASSRGQGAYSNQPQHF.

The chain has TRBV6-1 and TRBJ1-5; 7 bases match TRBD1. V dropped 6 bases and J dropped 13; count of bases not matched to a gene: 12. Germline CDR1 is MNHNS and CDR2 is SASEGT. The CDR3 has 13 amino acids. CDR3 amino acids: CASSREQGNMQHF. CDR3 nucleotide sequence: TGTGCCAGCAGCCGCGAACAGGGGAATATGCAGCATTTT.

Comment on this clonotype: A much larger clonotype is one base distant, so this may be a read error. This chain joins TRBV19 and TRBJ2-7; 7 bases align to TRBD2. The CDR3 consists of 15 residues. Germline CDR1 reads LNHDA; CDR2 reads SQIVND (reference sequence). V was clipped by 5 bases and J by 5 bases; unmatched bases: 12. This CDR3 is CASSPESGAVDEQYF. The CDR3 coding sequence is TGTGCCAGTAGTCCCGAAAGCGGGGCAGTGGACGAGCAGTACTTC.

V and J are TRBV7-9 and TRBJ2-2; a weak D match, TRBD2 (5 bases). Trimming cost V 3 bases and J 2 bases, with 16 bases left between them. Germline V lookup: CDR1 SEHNR, CDR2 FQNEAQ (reference sequence). The CDR3 is 17 residues long. The CDR3 sequence is CASSFEELTGNTGELFF. CDR3 DNA: TGTGCCAGCAGCTTTGAAGAACTTACGGGAAACACCGGGGAGCTGTTTTTT.

This clonotype was seen more than once but under ten times. V usage is TRBV19 and J usage is TRBJ2-7; D is perhaps TRBD1 or TRBD2 (5 bases each). V was cut by 4 bases and J by 7 bases, with 14 bases left in between. The CDR3 totals 13 residues. Germline lookup yields CDR1 LNHDA and CDR2 SQIVND (reference sequence). The CDR3 bases are TGTGCCAGTAGTACCCGGGGCCTCGAGGAGCAGTACTTC. Protein product: CASSTRGLEEQYF.

This clonotype was detected only a few times. The V gene is TRBV4-3, the J gene TRBJ2-7, with 8 positions matching TRBD2. J lost 5 bases, V lost 1 base, and 4 bases had no gene match. Germline loops: CDR1 LGHNA, CDR2 YSLEER. The CDR3 is 14 residues long. The CDR3 DNA is TGCGCCAGCAGCCAAGGCGGGGGGCTCGACGAGCAGTACTTC. Translation: CASSQGGGLDEQYF.

The V gene is TRBV19, the J gene TRBJ1-2, with D maybe TRBD1 (5 bases). This CDR3 has 13 residues. Germline V gene sequence: CDR1 LNHDA, CDR2 SQIVND (reference sequence). Between the trimmed V and J ends, which lost 6 bases and 8 bases, there was a span of 16 bases. The CDR3 coding sequence is TGTGCCAGTAGACAAACAGGATTGAGGGGCTACACCTTC. Its protein is CASRQTGLRGYTF.

This clonotype appeared many times. This sequence joins TRBV12-3 or TRBV12-4 and TRBJ1-1, with D uncertain. V was cut by 5 bases and J by 9 bases, with 13 bases left in between. This CDR3 comprises 12 residues. CDR3 protein: CASSPTRTQAFF. DNA of the CDR3: TGTGCCAGCAGTCCAACCCGAACCCAAGCTTTCTTT.

This CDR3 reads CASSGQAKETQYF. The CDR3, as DNA: TGTGCCAGCTCGGGACAGGCAAAAGAGACCCAGTACTTC. This chain uses TRBV28 with TRBJ2-5, with 8 bases fitting TRBD1. Germline CDR1 reads MDHEN; CDR2 reads SYDVKM. The CDR3 totals 13 residues. The junction had 5 bases not matched to a gene; V was cut back by 8 bases and J by 3 bases.

Remarks on this clonotype: A much larger clone differs by one base, so this may be a read error. This chain uses TRBV20-1 with TRBJ2-5; tentatively, D is TRBD1 (6 bases). This CDR3 comprises 11 residues. Germline CDR1 is DFQATT and CDR2 is SNEGSKA (reference sequence). Between the trimmed V and J ends, which lost 3 bases and 7 bases, there was a span of 9 bases. This CDR3 is CSARPRGTQYF. The CDR3 DNA reads as TGCAGTGCTAGGCCCAGGGGGACCCAGTACTTC.

This clonotype was seen more than once but under ten times. The rearrangement uses TRBV19 and TRBJ1-1; 9 bases match TRBD1. J gave up 0 bases and V 6 bases, and 14 bases lay outside the gene matches. Looked up from germline, CDR1 is LNHDA and CDR2 is SQIVND (reference sequence). CDR3 length: 18 amino acids. The CDR3 spells CASSSNLGTGPMNTEAFF. CDR3 nucleotides: TGTGCCAGTAGCTCCAACCTTGGGACAGGGCCCATGAACACTGAAGCTTTCTTT.

The chain recombines TRBV6-1 with TRBJ1-5, with D perhaps matching TRBD1 (6 bases). Trimming cost V 7 bases and J 0 bases, with 13 bases left between them. The CDR3 runs 15 residues. The germline CDR1 and CDR2 sequences are MNHNS and SASEGT. The CDR3 reads CASTPGTHSNQPQHF. CDR3 nucleotide sequence: TGTGCCAGCACCCCCGGGACACATAGCAATCAGCCCCAGCATTTT.

This clonotype was recorded a few times. The gene calls are TRBV2 and TRBJ2-6; TRBD2 agrees at 13 bases. The V and J ends lost 5 bases and 1 base, in that order; junction bases with no gene match: 2. This CDR3 is 17 amino acids long. In germline, CDR1 is SNHLY, CDR2 FYNNEI. The CDR3 DNA is TGTGCCAGCAGTCCGGGACTAGCGGGATCTGGGGCCAACGTCCTGACTTTC. It specifies CASSPGLAGSGANVLTF.

The chain has TRBV3-1 and TRBJ1-2; no clear D. Per germline, CDR1 LGHDT and CDR2 YNNKEL (reference sequence). The CDR3 sequence is 12 residues long. Trimming removed 3 bases from V and 5 bases from J, with 7 bases in between. CDR3 in amino acids: CASSQDPYGYTF. Written as DNA, the CDR3 is TGTGCCAGCAGCCAGGACCCGTATGGCTACACCTTC.

This clonotype has ten or more counts. This chain joins TRBV6-1 and TRBJ1-5, with D hard to call. V shed 8 bases and J shed 3 bases, with 14 bases lying between them. The CDR3 consists of 14 residues. Germline V gene data show CDR1 as MNHNS and CDR2 as SASEGT. The CDR3 DNA reads TGTGCCAGCTCCGGGTCAGGATTCAATCAGCCCCAGCATTTT. Amino acid sequence: CASSGSGFNQPQHF.

The chain is built from TRBV28 and TRBJ2-5, with 16 bases identical to TRBD2. CDR1 is MDHEN, CDR2 SYDVKM, per germline. The CDR3 extends over 18 amino acids. V lost 5 bases, J lost 6 bases, and 12 bases stayed unmatched. CDR3 loop: CASSPGLAGGPDRKTQYF. The CDR3 DNA is TGTGCCAGCAGTCCGGGACTAGCGGGGGGGCCCGATAGAAAGACCCAGTACTTC.

Many counts were recorded for this clonotype. The V gene is TRBV6-1, the J gene TRBJ1-1, with a tentative D call TRBD1 (5 bases). The V gene lost 7 bases and the J gene lost 0 bases, with 9 bases spanning the gap. Looked up from germline, CDR1 is MNHNS and CDR2 is SASEGT. There are 13 residues in the CDR3. The CDR3 DNA sequence: TGTGCCAGCACCGGGACTGTGAACACTGAAGCTTTCTTT. It codes for CASTGTVNTEAFF.

This clonotype was observed at least ten times. The CDR3 spells CASGQNNQPQHF. Here the CDR3 DNA reads TGTGCCAGCGGGCAGAACAATCAGCCCCAGCATTTT. The genes are TRBV6-1 and TRBJ1-5; no reliable D call. V was clipped by 8 bases and J by 3 bases, with 8 bases between them. Looked up from germline, CDR1 is MNHNS and CDR2 is SASEGT. CDR3 length equals 12 residues.